The sequence of this T cell receptor beta chain was determined in a study of PD-1 blockade in classical Hodgkin lymphoma (dated by TCRdb to 2019 to 2021). About the study as a whole: Nivolumab dosing was 3 mg/kg intravenously every 2 weeks, continuing until either disease progression or unacceptable toxicity. To define a peripheral blood immune signature of response to PD-1 blockade in classical Hodgkin lymphoma, the study combined TCR beta sequencing with CyTOF.

The Qiagen DNeasy kit was used to extract genomic DNA from unsorted PBMCs and from the negatively selected CD4+ and CD8+ fractions. TCR beta CDR3 regions were amplified by immunoSEQ multiplex PCR using primers annealing to V and J segments. Amplification bias was minimized using a synthetic immune receptor repertoire, and residual bias was removed computationally after sequencing. The source study handled its data this way. Custom Python scripts were used to quantify repertoire diversity as the Shannon entropy index. The unsorted, CD4+ and CD8+ repertoires were each analyzed separately, with the exception of combined analyses, where CD4+ and CD8+ sequences were merged in silico. A clone was considered expanded if an increase in frequency of at least 2-fold after treatment relative to C1D1 was found, and a pseudocount of 0.5 was applied to clones undetected at baseline. Singleton clones were defined as clones with 0 or 1 copy at C1D1, and non-singleton clones were defined as clones with 2 or more copies. By matching protein sequences in sorted samples from the same patient, clones expanded in unsorted samples were annotated as CD4+, CD8+ or unknown. Diversity changes from C1D1 to C4D1 were tested in paired samples using Wilcoxon tests. TCRdb carries this immuneACCESS record with in-frame sequences only. Its versions omit some clonotypes, under half of them owing to an unresolved V gene in the studies checked, with the rest unexplained. D and trimming come from the DNA, and the V and J calls and clone size come from that table. The sample table holds approximately 12,000 clones, of which 65% to 85% were seen once. The ten largest account for around 24% of the sample.

This clone was detected only once. Its antigen has not been determined. Base qualities were left out, and no much larger clone turns up one base away. The germline V gene supplies CDR1 SGHTA and CDR2 FQGNSA. The CDR3 measures 15 amino acids from cysteine to valine. Here the CDR3 DNA is all that survives: 45 bases in frame from base 1. Unmatched junction bases come to 4, with V trimmed by 5 bases and J by 4 bases. What the authors observed across the whole study: Baseline TCR diversity was reported as lower in newly diagnosed patients than in healthy donors, and lower still in relapsed/refractory patients. Only a single clinical trial cohort was studied, and what caused the repertoire differences, possibly disease activity or prior therapy, remained undefined. CD4+ but not CD8+ TCR diversity rose significantly by C4D1 (p=0.0027 vs p=0.16), most apparent in complete responders (p=0.02). Among trial patients, those achieving complete response had baseline diversity similar to that of newly diagnosed patients, while diversity was significantly lower in partial responders and progressors. Diversity was lower in patients who began nivolumab less than 1 year after ASCT, so these patients were left out of later analyses to avoid confounding by immune reconstitution.

Taken with the paper, the label for time point translates to: cycle 1 day 1 (C1D1), immediately before nivolumab initiation. All trial patients had relapsed after autologous stem cell transplantation, with cohorts A, B and C differing in prior brentuximab vedotin exposure. The trial cohort included fewer than 65 patients with relapsed/refractory classical Hodgkin lymphoma, and each patient had a best overall response of complete response, partial response or progressive disease. In the multi-cohort phase II CheckMate 205 trial, trial patients received single-agent nivolumab. An independent review committee assessed best overall response by applying the 2007 International Working Group response criteria. Trial PBMCs were collected immediately before nivolumab initiation (C1D1) and during therapy at cycle 2 day 1 and cycle 4 day 1. Peripheral blood was collected in 8 mL Vacutainer Cell Preparation Tubes, from which PBMCs were isolated by centrifugation and then cryopreserved.

The source was peripheral blood mononuclear cells (PBMCs), collected at baseline. The TCR was taken from a human donor with classical Hodgkin lymphoma. The chain is assembled from TRBV7-2 and TRBJ2-7; 14 central bases correspond to TRBD2. CDR3 loop: CASSQTSGGAYEQYV. Read as DNA, the sequence is TGTGCCAGCAGCCAGACTAGCGGGGGGGCTTACGAGCAGTACGTC.